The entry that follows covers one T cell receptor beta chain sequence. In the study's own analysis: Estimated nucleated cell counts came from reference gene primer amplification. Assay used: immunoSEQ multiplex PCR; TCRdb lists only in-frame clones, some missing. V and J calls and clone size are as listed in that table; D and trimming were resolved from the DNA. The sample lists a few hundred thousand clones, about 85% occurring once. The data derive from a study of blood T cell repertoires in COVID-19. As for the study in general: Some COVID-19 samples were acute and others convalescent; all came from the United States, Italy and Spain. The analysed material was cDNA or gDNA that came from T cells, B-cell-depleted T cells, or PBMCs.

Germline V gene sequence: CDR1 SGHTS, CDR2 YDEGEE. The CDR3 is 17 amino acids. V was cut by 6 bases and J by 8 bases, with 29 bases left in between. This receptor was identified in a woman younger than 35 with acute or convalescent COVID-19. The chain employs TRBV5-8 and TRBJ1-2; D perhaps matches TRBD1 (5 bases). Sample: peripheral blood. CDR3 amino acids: CASIVGYRSRDDFGYTF. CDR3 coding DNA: TGTGCCAGCATCGTAGGCTATCGGAGCAGGGATGATTTCGGCTACACCTTC.